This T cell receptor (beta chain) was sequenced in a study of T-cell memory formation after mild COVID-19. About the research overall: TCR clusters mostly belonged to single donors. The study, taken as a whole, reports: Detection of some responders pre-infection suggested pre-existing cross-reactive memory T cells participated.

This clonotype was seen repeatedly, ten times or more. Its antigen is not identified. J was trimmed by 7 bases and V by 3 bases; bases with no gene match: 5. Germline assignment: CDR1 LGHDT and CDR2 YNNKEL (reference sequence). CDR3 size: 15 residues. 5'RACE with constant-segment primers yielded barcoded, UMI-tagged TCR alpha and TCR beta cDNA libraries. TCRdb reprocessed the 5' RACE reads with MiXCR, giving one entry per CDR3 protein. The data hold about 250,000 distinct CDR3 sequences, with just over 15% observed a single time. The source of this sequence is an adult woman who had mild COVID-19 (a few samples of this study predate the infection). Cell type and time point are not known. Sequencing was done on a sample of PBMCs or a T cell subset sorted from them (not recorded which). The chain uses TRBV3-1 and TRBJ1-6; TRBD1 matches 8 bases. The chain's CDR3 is CASSQETGANSPLHF. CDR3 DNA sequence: TGTGCCAGCAGCCAGGAGACAGGGGCGAATTCACCCCTCCACTTT.